This T cell receptor beta chain was sequenced for a study of beta chain features in type 1 diabetes. Overall study: Healthy donors and patients showed comparable age, gender and cell yields. Study-level results: Among patients with Type 1 diabetes, TCRB CDR3s were moderately but significantly shorter in every one of the four CD4+ subsets. Small HLA sub-analyses could not settle whether HLA shapes TCRB rearrangement.

In regard to this clone: Its antigen is unidentified.

CDR1 and CDR2 from the germline V gene are SGHRS and YFSETQ. This CDR3 spans 16 amino acids. The ends were cut back, 0 bases at V and 0 bases at J, with 11 bases in the middle. The investigators reverse transcribed all of the isolated RNA, so they sequenced expressed TCRB transcripts. Method: immunoSEQ multiplex PCR; TCRdb's copy keeps in-frame clones and lacks some. The sample comprises 150,000 or so clones, around 10% of which are singletons, and about 2.1% rests with the top ten. This receptor was identified in a man aged 18 to 29 in good health. The V and J genes are TRBV5-1 and TRBJ2-3, with TRBD2 as a possible D gene (6 bases). Sequencing was carried out using central memory CD4+ T cells from blood. The CDR3 DNA sequence: TGCGCCAGCAGCTTGGTCCGCGGGACGAGCACAGATACGCAGTATTTT. As protein: CASSLVRGTSTDTQYF.